This paragraph reports one TCR beta chain. Time point specified: patch test 2, 6 weeks after DPC sensitization. Regarding treatment: therapeutic diphenylcyclopropenone sensitization with weekly scalp DPC. The CDR3 length is 15 residues. Germline CDR1 is MNHEY and CDR2 is SVGAGI. V trimming: 6 bases; J trimming: 4 bases; junction bases outside the gene matches: 9. TCRdb redid the calling of the RACE reads with MiXCR, one entry per CDR3 protein. The table has about 80,000 distinct CDR3 sequences, roughly a tenth seen once. This sample is drawn from a study of human T cells and chemical hapten exposure. On the study more broadly: Scalp application of diphenylcyclopropenone was performed weekly in patients across the entire approximately 26-week study.

The source material was whole blood, sampled in connection with sensitization to the hapten diphenylcyclopropenone (DPC). V usage is TRBV6-5 and J usage is TRBJ1-2; TRBD1 aligns across 9 bases. The sequence was obtained from a woman in her twenties or thirties with alopecia areata. Some clones in this sample may be carry-over from other donors' samples. The CDR3 region has the DNA TGTGCCAGCAGCCCGGGACAGGGAGGAAGCTATGGCTACACCTTC. Translated: CASSPGQGGSYGYTF.